This T cell receptor (beta chain) was identified during a study of neurological immune-mediated disorders. General study points: CDR3 amino acid sequences found in expanded clones were never shared across subjects, suggesting private repertoires in all groups. Patients with HTLV-1-associated myelopathy showed the most TCR clonal expansion. Those with multiple sclerosis showed the least, falling below healthy controls.

Many counts were recorded for this clonotype. Its antigen is unknown. The unsorted libraries were prepared from 2 million PBMCs (stored at -80 C). The authors made cDNA by 5'RACE with 10-nucleotide random UMIs. MiXCR, applied by TCRdb to the 5' RACE reads, yields one record per CDR3 protein. The repertoire includes around 80,000 distinct CDR3 sequences, around a tenth of them detected once, and about 1.8% sits in the top ten. J gave up 3 bases and V 4 bases, and 6 bases lay outside the gene matches. Germline-derived CDR1 and CDR2 are SGHDN and FVKESK. The CDR3 contains 15 residues. This TCR came from a middle-aged man in good health. The sequenced sample consisted of PBMCs. V usage is TRBV14 and J usage is TRBJ2-7; 10 positions match TRBD1. The CDR3 DNA is TGTGCCAGCAGCCTTCCGGGACAGGGGAACTACGAGCAGTACTTC. Translation: CASSLPGQGNYEQYF.